These 8 T cell receptor beta chains share one sample of origin, sequenced in a study of regulatory T cells in long-lasting Graves disease. Time point meaning: newly diagnosed GD, antithyroid drugs for less than 3 months. PBMC-extracted RNA yielded the TCR library. TCR beta libraries were built with iRepertoire HTBI primers and Arm-PCR of CDR3 regions. One entry per CDR3 protein results from TCRdb running MiXCR on the multiplex PCR reads. The table records roughly 610,000 distinct CDR3 sequences, 15% to 20% of them present only once. These data are also associated with another study on T cells in Graves' hyperthyroidism and ophthalmopathy.

The sample consisted of peripheral blood mononuclear cells (PBMCs), taken at new diagnosis, from a patient treated with antithyroid drugs. The origin of the receptors is a young man with Graves disease.

The chain joins TRBV11-2 to TRBJ2-1; 9 bases are shared with TRBD2. The CDR3 runs 18 residues. V trimming: 5 bases; J trimming: 1 base; junction bases outside the gene matches: 12. CDR1 is SGHAT and CDR2 is FQNNGV in the germline V gene. CDR3 in DNA: TGTGCCAGCAGCCAAGAGGTGGCTAGCGGGAATTCCTACAATGAGCAGTTCTTC. As protein: CASSQEVASGNSYNEQFF.

This clonotype showed up many times. The chain combines TRBV5-1 with TRBJ2-1, with no clear D. CDR1 and CDR2 (germline): SGHRS, YFSETQ. V lost 2 bases and J 4 bases, leaving 16 bases between the germline ends. The CDR3 contains 16 residues. The CDR3 DNA is TGCGCCAGCAGCTTCGATTTGTGGACCCCATACAATGAGCAGTTCTTC. Translated: CASSFDLWTPYNEQFF.

The table lists this clonotype with many counts. The chain recombines TRBV5-1 with TRBJ2-3; D not resolved. Germline V gene sequence: CDR1 SGHRS, CDR2 YFSETQ. Trimming cost V 4 bases and J 0 bases, with 18 bases left between them. The CDR3 spans 17 residues. The CDR3 DNA reads as TGCGCCAGCAGCCCCGGAGTATACCCCACAAGCACAGATACGCAGTATTTT. It encodes CASSPGVYPTSTDTQYF.

At least ten counts were recorded for this clonotype. The V and J genes are TRBV7-3 and TRBJ2-3; 7 nucleotides align to TRBD1. J lost 1 base, V lost 6 bases, and 7 bases had no gene match. The CDR3 is made up of 15 amino acids. Germline-derived CDR1 and CDR2 are SGHTA and FQGTGA. Here the CDR3 reads CASRPTGVRTDTQYF. CDR3 DNA: TGTGCCAGCAGGCCCACAGGGGTCCGCACAGATACGCAGTATTTT.

The chain couples TRBV7-3 to TRBJ1-1; D ambiguous. CDR1 and CDR2 from the germline V gene are SGHTA and FQGTGA. Trimming left V 5 bases short and J 1 base short, with 14 bases between. The length of the CDR3 is 15 residues. DNA for the CDR3: TGTGCCAGCAGCCCCGGAGAAGGGTGGAACACTGAAGCTTTCTTT. Translating gives CASSPGEGWNTEAFF.

This clonotype has a handful of counts. The chain uses TRBV6-5 and TRBJ1-4; TRBD1 aligns across 7 bases. CDR3 length: 15 amino acids. Germline values: CDR1 MNHEY, CDR2 SVGAGI. J lost 5 bases, V lost 4 bases, and 7 bases had no gene match. The CDR3 sequence is CASSSPGTANEKLFF. CDR3 in DNA: TGTGCCAGCAGTTCGCCCGGGACAGCGAATGAAAAACTGTTTTTT.

This clonotype was seen a few times. J is TRBJ1-5 and V is TRBV27, with D hard to call. V lost 6 bases and J 8 bases, leaving 8 bases between the germline ends. CDR1 MNHEY and CDR2 SMNVEV come from the germline V gene (reference sequence). The CDR3 has 11 amino acids. In DNA form, the CDR3 reads TGTGCCAGCAGCGGTGTCGAGCCCCAGCATTTT. This gives the protein CASSGVEPQHF.

This clonotype was seen ten or more times. The chain couples TRBV19 to TRBJ2-7; 8 bases map to TRBD2. The germline gives CDR1 LNHDA, CDR2 SQIVND (reference sequence). J lost 5 bases, V lost 6 bases, and 12 bases had no gene match. The CDR3 is 15 amino acids. As DNA, the CDR3 is TGTGCCAGTAGCCTACAGGGACTAGTCTCGAACGAGCAGTACTTC. It codes for CASSLQGLVSNEQYF. Based on the CDR3 plus reference TRBV19 and TRBJ2-7, the full variable domain is DGGITQSPKYLFRKEGQNVTLSCEQNLNHDAMYWYRQDPGQGLRLIYYSQIVNDFQKGDIAEGYSVSREKKESFPLTVTSAQKNPTAFYLCASSLQGLVSNEQYFGPGTRLTVT.